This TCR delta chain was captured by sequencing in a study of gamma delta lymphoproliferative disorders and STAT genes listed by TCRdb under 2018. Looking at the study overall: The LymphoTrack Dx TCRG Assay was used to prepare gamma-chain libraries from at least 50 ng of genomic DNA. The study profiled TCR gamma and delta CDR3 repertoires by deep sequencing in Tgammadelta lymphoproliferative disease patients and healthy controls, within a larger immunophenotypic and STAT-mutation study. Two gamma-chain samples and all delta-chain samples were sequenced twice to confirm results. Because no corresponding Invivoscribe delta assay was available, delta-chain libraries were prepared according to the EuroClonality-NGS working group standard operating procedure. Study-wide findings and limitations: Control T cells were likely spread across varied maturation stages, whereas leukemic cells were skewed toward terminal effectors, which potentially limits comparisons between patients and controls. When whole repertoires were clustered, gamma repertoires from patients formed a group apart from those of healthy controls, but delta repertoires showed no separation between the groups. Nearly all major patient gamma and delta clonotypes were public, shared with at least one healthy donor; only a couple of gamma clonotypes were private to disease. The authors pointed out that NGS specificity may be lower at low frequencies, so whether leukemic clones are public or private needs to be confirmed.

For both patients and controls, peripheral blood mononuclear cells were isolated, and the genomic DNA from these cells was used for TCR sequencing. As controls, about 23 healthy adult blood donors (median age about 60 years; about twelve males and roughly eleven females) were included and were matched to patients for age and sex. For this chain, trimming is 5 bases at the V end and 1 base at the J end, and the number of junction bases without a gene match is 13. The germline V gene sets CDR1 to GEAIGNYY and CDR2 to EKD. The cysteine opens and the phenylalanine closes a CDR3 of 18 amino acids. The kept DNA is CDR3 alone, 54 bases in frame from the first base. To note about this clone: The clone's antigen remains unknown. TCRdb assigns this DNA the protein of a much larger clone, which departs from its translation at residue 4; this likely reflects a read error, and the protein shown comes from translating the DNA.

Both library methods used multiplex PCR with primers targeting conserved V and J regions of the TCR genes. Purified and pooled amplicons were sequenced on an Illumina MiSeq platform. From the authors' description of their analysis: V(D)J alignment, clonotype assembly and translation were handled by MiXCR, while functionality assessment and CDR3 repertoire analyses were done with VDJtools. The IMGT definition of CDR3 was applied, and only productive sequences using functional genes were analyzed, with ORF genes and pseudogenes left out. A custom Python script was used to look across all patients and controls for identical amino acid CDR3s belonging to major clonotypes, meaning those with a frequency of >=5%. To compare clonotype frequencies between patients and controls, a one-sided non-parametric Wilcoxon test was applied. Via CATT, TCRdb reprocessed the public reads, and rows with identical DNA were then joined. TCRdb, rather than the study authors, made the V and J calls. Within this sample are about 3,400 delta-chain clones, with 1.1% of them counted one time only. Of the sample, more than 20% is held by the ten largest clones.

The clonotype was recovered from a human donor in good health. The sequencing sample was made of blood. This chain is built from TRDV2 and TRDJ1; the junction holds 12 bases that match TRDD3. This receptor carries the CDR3 CACGTLRLGDTFTDKLIF. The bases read TGTGCCTGTGGCACACTTCGCCTGGGGGATACGTTCACCGATAAACTCATCTTT.